A selection of T cell receptor beta chains follows, all from one sample in a study of cytomegalovirus exposure and HLA in healthy donors. Here immunoSEQ multiplex PCR was the method, and the copy in TCRdb shows in-frame clones only, minus some. Of approximately 100,000 clones in the sample, approximately 86% were seen once. Sequencing was carried out using PBMCs. Receptors were obtained from a man aged 30 to 39 in good health and CMV-seropositive. Both conserved end residues are part of each CDR3. The order of the fields is CDR3 protein, CDR3 DNA, J gene, V gene, D gene, clone size. The D gene is left open where the match is weak. A row's size may be missing; if present it is once, few, many or a size class.

CDR3 protein: CASSVGRGWVGTSGQETQYF
CDR3 DNA: TGTGCCAGCAGCGTAGGGAGGGGTTGGGTCGGGACTAGCGGCCAAGAGACCCAGTACTTC
J gene: TRBJ2-5
V gene: TRBV9
D gene: TRBD2
clone size: -

CDR3 protein: CASSNQQGMRETQYF
CDR3 DNA: TGCGCCAGCAGTAACCAACAGGGGATGAGGGAGACCCAGTACTTC
J gene: TRBJ2-5
V gene: TRBV5-1
D gene: TRBD1
clone size: -

CDR3 protein: CASLRQASGNTIYF
CDR3 DNA: TGTGCAAGTCTCCGACAGGCCTCTGGAAACACCATATATTTT
J gene: TRBJ1-3
V gene: TRBV12-2
D gene: -
clone size: -

CDR3 protein: CASSPPGRETQYF
CDR3 DNA: TGTGCCAGCAGCCCTCCAGGGCGAGAGACCCAGTACTTC
J gene: TRBJ2-5
V gene: TRBV7-9
D gene: -
clone size: -

CDR3 protein: CASSYRDEQYF
CDR3 DNA: TGTGCCAGCAGTTACCGCGACGAGCAGTACTTC
J gene: TRBJ2-7
V gene: TRBV6-6
D gene: -
clone size: -

CDR3 protein: CASNTWGRSRGPQHF
CDR3 DNA: TGTGCCAGCAACACTTGGGGACGGTCGCGGGGACCCCAGCATTTT
J gene: TRBJ1-5
V gene: TRBV6-1
D gene: -
clone size: few

CDR3 protein: CASSGGGSGSLEQYF
CDR3 DNA: TGTGCCAGCAGCGGGGGGGGTAGCGGGAGCCTCGAGCAGTACTTC
J gene: TRBJ2-7
V gene: TRBV9
D gene: TRBD2
clone size: -

CDR3 protein: CASSQPGSTDTQYF
CDR3 DNA: TGTGCCAGCAGCCAACCAGGTAGCACAGATACGCAGTATTTT
J gene: TRBJ2-3
V gene: TRBV16
D gene: -
clone size: -

CDR3 protein: CASSIGGTSEQYF
CDR3 DNA: TGTGCCAGTAGTATCGGAGGAACGAGCGAGCAGTACTTC
J gene: TRBJ2-7
V gene: TRBV19
D gene: -
clone size: -

CDR3 protein: CASTGDPYEQYF
CDR3 DNA: TGTGCCAGCACAGGGGACCCCTACGAGCAGTACTTC
J gene: TRBJ2-7
V gene: TRBV7-9
D gene: -
clone size: -

CDR3 protein: CASSWDSYGYTF
CDR3 DNA: TGCGCCAGCAGCTGGGACAGCTATGGCTACACCTTC
J gene: TRBJ1-2
V gene: TRBV5-1
D gene: TRBD1
clone size: -

CDR3 protein: CASSQGTSGSGEQFF
CDR3 DNA: TGTGCCAGCTCCCAGGGTACTAGCGGGAGCGGAGAGCAGTTCTTC
J gene: TRBJ2-1
V gene: TRBV18
D gene: TRBD2
clone size: -

CDR3 protein: CASSQSPRGGNTGELFF
CDR3 DNA: TGTGCCAGCAGCCAGAGCCCTCGGGGGGGGAACACCGGGGAGCTGTTTTTT
J gene: TRBJ2-2
V gene: TRBV4-2
D gene: TRBD2
clone size: -

CDR3 protein: CASSHSSGLSSYEQYF
CDR3 DNA: TGTGCCAGCAGCCATTCTAGCGGGCTCAGCTCCTACGAGCAGTACTTC
J gene: TRBJ2-7
V gene: TRBV11-2
D gene: TRBD2
clone size: -

CDR3 protein: CASSNQGYEQYF
CDR3 DNA: TGTGCCAGCAGCAATCAGGGCTACGAGCAGTACTTC
J gene: TRBJ2-7
V gene: TRBV11-3
D gene: -
clone size: -

CDR3 protein: CASSLGRWREQTEAFF
CDR3 DNA: TGTGCCAGCAGCTTAGGGAGGTGGAGGGAGCAGACTGAAGCTTTCTTT
J gene: TRBJ1-1
V gene: TRBV7-9
D gene: -
clone size: -

CDR3 protein: CAWNKLAGGRLEQFF
CDR3 DNA: TGTGCCTGGAACAAATTAGCGGGAGGGCGTCTTGAGCAGTTCTTC
J gene: TRBJ2-1
V gene: TRBV30
D gene: TRBD2
clone size: -

CDR3 protein: CASSLLPYEQYF
CDR3 DNA: TGTGCCAGCAGCCTTCTCCCCTACGAGCAGTACTTC
J gene: TRBJ2-7
V gene: TRBV7-9
D gene: -
clone size: -

CDR3 protein: CASRGQGAAGGYTF
CDR3 DNA: TGCGCCAGCAGGGGACAGGGGGCTGCAGGAGGCTACACCTTC
J gene: TRBJ1-2
V gene: TRBV10-2
D gene: TRBD1
clone size: -

CDR3 protein: CASSTRDIAYEQYF
CDR3 DNA: TGCGCCAGCAGCACCCGGGACATCGCCTACGAGCAGTACTTC
J gene: TRBJ2-7
V gene: TRBV5-1
D gene: -
clone size: -

CDR3 protein: CASSPGSFGYTF
CDR3 DNA: TGTGCCAGCAGCCCAGGTTCTTTCGGCTACACCTTC
J gene: TRBJ1-2
V gene: TRBV2
D gene: -
clone size: few

CDR3 protein: CASSEDSGGTGELFF
CDR3 DNA: TGTGCCAGCAGTGAGGACTCAGGGGGTACCGGGGAGCTGTTTTTT
J gene: TRBJ2-2
V gene: TRBV2
D gene: TRBD1
clone size: -

CDR3 protein: CASSRLGSRSDEQFF
CDR3 DNA: TGTGCCAGCAGCCGCCTGGGCAGCAGATCCGATGAGCAGTTCTTC
J gene: TRBJ2-1
V gene: TRBV28
D gene: -
clone size: -

CDR3 protein: CASSLASGTDTQYF
CDR3 DNA: TGTGCCAGCAGCTTAGCTAGCGGGACAGATACGCAGTATTTT
J gene: TRBJ2-3
V gene: TRBV7-2
D gene: TRBD2
clone size: -

CDR3 protein: CASSIEATDTQYF
CDR3 DNA: TGTGCCAGCAGCATCGAAGCCACAGATACGCAGTATTTT
J gene: TRBJ2-3
V gene: TRBV5-4
D gene: -
clone size: few

CDR3 protein: CASSLIRQKSLSGANVLTF
CDR3 DNA: TGTGCCAGCAGCTTAATCCGACAGAAATCTCTCTCTGGGGCCAACGTCCTGACTTTC
J gene: TRBJ2-6
V gene: TRBV7-9
D gene: -
clone size: -

CDR3 protein: CASASGTGVGWQYF
CDR3 DNA: TGTGCCAGCGCCTCCGGGACAGGGGTAGGCTGGCAGTACTTC
J gene: TRBJ2-7
V gene: TRBV28
D gene: TRBD1
clone size: -

CDR3 protein: CSAPTGGDYGYTF
CDR3 DNA: TGCAGCGCACCCACAGGGGGGGACTATGGCTACACCTTC
J gene: TRBJ1-2
V gene: TRBV29-1
D gene: TRBD1
clone size: -

CDR3 protein: CSVRGTSGQETQYF
CDR3 DNA: TGCAGCGTCCGAGGTACTAGCGGGCAAGAGACCCAGTACTTC
J gene: TRBJ2-5
V gene: TRBV29-1
D gene: TRBD2
clone size: once

CDR3 protein: CASSYRIRAGSYEQYF
CDR3 DNA: TGTGCCAGCAGTTACAGGATCCGGGCGGGGTCCTACGAGCAGTACTTC
J gene: TRBJ2-7
V gene: TRBV6-5
D gene: -
clone size: once

CDR3 protein: CASRAGTGGPDTQYF
CDR3 DNA: TGTGCCAGCAGAGCCGGGACAGGGGGACCAGATACGCAGTATTTT
J gene: TRBJ2-3
V gene: TRBV11-3
D gene: TRBD1
clone size: -

CDR3 protein: CASSFFGTGQQPQHF
CDR3 DNA: TGTGCCAGCAGTTTTTTTGGGACAGGGCAACAGCCCCAGCATTTT
J gene: TRBJ1-5
V gene: TRBV2
D gene: TRBD1
clone size: -

CDR3 protein: CASSWATGELFF
CDR3 DNA: TGTGCCAGCAGCTGGGCGACCGGGGAGCTGTTTTTT
J gene: TRBJ2-2
V gene: TRBV5-6
D gene: -
clone size: -

CDR3 protein: CASSPEVAGTGELFF
CDR3 DNA: TGCGCCAGCAGCCCGGAGGTAGCGGGGACCGGGGAGCTGTTTTTT
J gene: TRBJ2-2
V gene: TRBV4-1
D gene: TRBD2
clone size: -

CDR3 protein: CASSEPRGGDTQYF
CDR3 DNA: TGTGCCAGCAGTGAACCCCGGGGGGGGGATACGCAGTATTTT
J gene: TRBJ2-3
V gene: TRBV6-1
D gene: TRBD2
clone size: once

CDR3 protein: CAISENPGQGGYTF
CDR3 DNA: TGTGCCATCAGTGAAAATCCGGGACAGGGAGGCTACACCTTC
J gene: TRBJ1-2
V gene: TRBV10-3
D gene: TRBD1
clone size: -

CDR3 protein: CASSLDSEVNSPLHF
CDR3 DNA: TGTGCCAGCAGCTTGGACTCCGAAGTTAATTCACCCCTCCACTTT
J gene: TRBJ1-6
V gene: TRBV5-8
D gene: -
clone size: -

CDR3 protein: CASSLGSGQGSYEQYF
CDR3 DNA: TGTGCCAGCAGCTTGGGTTCAGGACAGGGGTCCTACGAGCAGTACTTC
J gene: TRBJ2-7
V gene: TRBV5-4
D gene: TRBD1
clone size: -

CDR3 protein: CASRPDYPNTGELFF
CDR3 DNA: TGTGCCAGCAGGCCGGACTATCCTAACACCGGGGAGCTGTTTTTT
J gene: TRBJ2-2
V gene: TRBV2
D gene: -
clone size: -

CDR3 protein: CASSLRGRGYTF
CDR3 DNA: TGTGCCAGCAGTTTAAGGGGGCGCGGCTACACCTTC
J gene: TRBJ1-2
V gene: TRBV27
D gene: TRBD1
clone size: -

CDR3 protein: CATSHGGDSNQPQHF
CDR3 DNA: TGTGCCACCAGCCACGGAGGGGATAGCAATCAGCCCCAGCATTTT
J gene: TRBJ1-5
V gene: TRBV15
D gene: -
clone size: -